This TCR beta chain was recovered during a study of T cells after yellow fever vaccination. At the level of the study: Researchers used SMART-Seq v4 Ultra Low Input to prepare fractions that had low cell numbers. Study-wide findings and caveats: Weaker, the secondary response peaked sooner, at day 5 versus 15. Any FACS-sorted repertoire could hold abundant clonotypes that contaminate it from the bulk population.

The table lists this clonotype with many counts. Its antigen remains unknown. TCRdb reprocessed the 5' RACE reads via MiXCR and lists one record per CDR3 protein. Of 60,000 to 95,000 distinct CDR3 sequences listed, more than 5.5% are singletons. The CDR3 consists of 14 residues. Germline V lookup: CDR1 SGHVS, CDR2 FNYEAQ. V lost 2 bases and J lost 6, with 11 bases in between. The sequence was obtained from a man aged 18-30 years who received the YFV17D yellow fever vaccine. The source was CD8+ T cells sorted from PBMCs, collected 10 to 11 days after the first yellow fever vaccination. V and J are TRBV7-6 and TRBJ2-1; no reliable D call. In DNA form, the CDR3 reads TGTGCCAGCAGCTTATCAGTGGGTGGCAATGAGCAGTTCTTC. Protein product: CASSLSVGGNEQFF.